The rows below give T cell receptor beta chains drawn from one sample of a study of T cell responses to AZD1222 COVID-19 vaccine. The protocol was immunoSEQ multiplex PCR, while the TCRdb copy is restricted to in-frame clones and leaves out a portion. The profile shows some 100,000 clones, approximately 87% of them singletons. The specimen was peripheral blood, collected on day 0 of AZD1222 vaccination. Every receptor here comes from an adult in good health. Each CDR3 is given without its conserved first and last residue. Each record gives: V gene, J gene, CDR3 protein.

>TRBV27|TRBJ1-2
ASRRTGGPVGYT
>TRBV19|TRBJ1-2
ASSRDSNYGYT
>TRBV7-2|TRBJ2-4
ASSLGREGLGNIQY
>TRBV12-3/TRBV12-4|TRBJ2-1
ASLGNRGRQQF
>TRBV3-1/TRBV3-2|TRBJ1-5
ASSQGASNQPQH
>TRBV5-6|TRBJ1-2
ASSYTGYYGYT
>TRBV30|TRBJ2-5
AWNQRASRETQY
>TRBV6-5|TRBJ1-2
ASSRTRFNYGYT
>TRBV24-1|TRBJ1-5
ATSDLFPGANVRKGHSNQPQH
>TRBV7-2|TRBJ1-1
ASSLAQKNTEAF
>TRBV10-2|TRBJ1-1
ASTIIRKTGGETEAF
>TRBV10-3|TRBJ1-1
AIQQGSEAF
>TRBV7-8|TRBJ1-5
ASSRGQGGNQPQH
>TRBV29-1|TRBJ2-1
SGSTGRGEQF
>TRBV7-2|TRBJ2-5
ASRGLAKETQY
>TRBV18|TRBJ1-5
ASSPEGPHQPQH
>TRBV5-4|TRBJ2-5
ASSRGLAGETQY
>TRBV14|TRBJ2-7
ASSSLAGGPYEQY
>TRBV7-2|TRBJ2-1
ASSLSGGANHEQF
>TRBV6-4|TRBJ1-4
ASTPDGETMGVF
>TRBV19|TRBJ1-1
ASSGGNRQGYTEAF
>TRBV7-9|TRBJ2-1
ASSAPGLDLNNEQF
>TRBV7-2|TRBJ2-1
ASSISGDPYNEQF
>TRBV10-2|TRBJ1-1
ASSGSRVNTEAF
>TRBV28|TRBJ2-1
ASSLLSGSSYNEQF
>TRBV11-3|TRBJ2-7
ASSLTWSLNYEQY
>TRBV19|TRBJ2-1
ASKERDHDEQF
>TRBV29-1|TRBJ1-2
SVEVGQGRFYGYT
>TRBV7-9|TRBJ2-1
ASSLQETRYNEQF
>TRBV7-2|TRBJ2-3
ASSSLSRGRLDTQY
>TRBV6-5|TRBJ1-1
ASSLYTEAF
>TRBV6-5|TRBJ1-3
ASSPPTVSGNTIY
>TRBV9|TRBJ1-4
ASSEGTGDEKLF
>TRBV5-1|TRBJ2-3
ASSLDSTDTQY
>TRBV7-9|TRBJ1-1
ASSSPSSGMVNTEAF
>TRBV13|TRBJ1-1
ASSLKVFETEAF